This TCR beta chain stems from a study of cytomegalovirus exposure and HLA in healthy donors. Points from the study as a whole: The Asian-associated ancestry cluster reportedly had fewer N-insertions than the approximately 670-donor mean in a later analysis. Further analysis was carried out later, and it showed several of the most significant clusters appearing linked to common viral pathogens. Specificity of a few CMV-associated chains for CMV antigens was verified in vitro.

Remarks on this clone: Antigen unknown.

The germline V gene has CDR1 SEHNR and CDR2 FQNEAQ (reference sequence). This CDR3 contains 13 residues. Between the trimmed V and J ends, which lost 6 bases and 8 bases, there was a span of 16 bases. In the PCR, 60 Vbeta and 13 Jbeta primers were used. Sequencing was performed with immunoSEQ multiplex PCR; in TCRdb, only in-frame clones are kept and a portion is missing. This sample has 150,000 to 200,000 clones, with roughly 80% found just once. The sequencing input was PBMCs. V is TRBV7-9 and J is TRBJ1-2; tentative D call: TRBD1 (6 bases). The source is a human donor in good health. Here the CDR3 reads CASSSQGFDGYTF. CDR3 bases: TGTGCCAGCAGTTCACAGGGTTTCGACGGCTACACCTTC. Full variable domain (missing parts from reference TRBV7-9 and TRBJ1-2): DTGVSQNPRHKITKRGQNVTFRCDPISEHNRLYWYRQTLGQGPEFLTYFQNEAQLEKSRLLSDRFSAERPKGSFSTLEIQRTEQGDSAMYLCASSSQGFDGYTFGSGTRLTVV.